This T cell receptor (beta chain) is drawn from a study of blood T cells in healthy people across ages (dated by TCRdb to the mid-2010s). Background for the entire study: In model experiments, roughly one uniquely barcoded TCR beta cDNA molecule per two T cells was captured by template switching. Age-related changes in TCR beta repertoire diversity were measured in the study by deep sequencing normalized with unique cDNA molecular identifiers. The donors were divided into four age groups: young (average around 16 years), middle-aged (roughly 42), aged (62) and long-lived (82). Using the same blood draw, the study looked at two additional independent replicas of 1 million unique cDNA reads for two donors, one aged 18 to 30 and the other aged 80 or older.

The study at large found these results: Compared with the aged group, the long-lived group had more naive CD4+ T cells, fewer expanded clones and increased TCR diversity, a pattern suggesting age selection. Observed TCR beta diversity correlated strongly with the percentage of naive T cells measured by flow cytometry. Estimates of total diversity based on one million sequenced T cells were regarded as lower bounds and as underestimates. Observed TCR beta diversity per million T cells fell roughly linearly with age, and a significant reduction was already apparent by age around 40. Bulk unsorted PBMC profiling prevented conclusive comparison of naive and antigen-experienced compartments. The CMV infection status of donors was not known, potentially confounding age-related changes in expanded clonotypes.

As for this clonotype: Its antigen is not yet known. No base-level quality is on record; no much larger clone is a single base apart.

The 39 donors, aged roughly 6 to 100 years, were systemically healthy Caucasian individuals from Russia. Each donor gave roughly 11 milliliters of peripheral blood, drawn into EDTA-treated Vacutainer tubes. Ficoll-Paque density-gradient centrifugation was used to isolate PBMCs, with at least 6 million per sample. Trizol reagent was used to extract total RNA from the PBMCs, yielding at least 5.5 micrograms per sample. The percentages of naive CD45RAhigh/CD27high T cells were determined by flow cytometry on a PBMC aliquot from every donor. Cut back by 3 bases and 6 bases, the V and J ends lie 11 bases apart. Counted from cysteine to phenylalanine, this CDR3 has 14 amino acids. Of all the DNA, just the CDR3 is kept, 42 bases in frame from base 1. CDR1 and CDR2 are read off the germline V gene as KGHDR and SFDVKD. The library was obtained by 5' RACE. TCRdb names Illumina HiSeq 2500 as the instrument used. A second 7 to 11 cycle PCR used a sample-barcoded 5' primer and a J-beta primer mix. A template-switch 5' adaptor carrying 12 random nucleotides introduced a unique molecular identifier onto each TCR beta cDNA molecule. Each sample yielded at least 2.5 million CDR3-containing paired-end reads. All of the RNA was converted into first-strand cDNA using the Mint cDNA synthesis kit, with a TRBC-specific oligonucleotide serving as the primer. After uracil-DNA glycosylase treatment, a first 18-cycle PCR used universal primers M1SS and BC2_uni_R on all cDNA. As for the original processing: For normalization, 1 million high-quality reads were randomly selected from each sample, with every read carrying a distinct molecular identifier. Instead of being binned into consensus sequences, reads that shared molecular identifiers were thrown out. CDR3 identification, clonotype clustering and error correction used MiTCR with a Q25 quality threshold and the strictest error-elimination algorithm. Lower-bound total TCR beta diversity was estimated with a nonparametric unseen species model using Euler transformation. The public sequencing data were trimmed at Q25 with fastp and processed into clonotypes with MiXCR by TCRdb, which kept only in-frame beta chains. Entries are consolidated by CDR3 protein sequence, retaining the most common genes and DNA. It is TCRdb's table, rather than the study itself, that gives the V and J calls and clone size. Within this sample are 500,000 to 550,000 distinct CDR3 sequences, with more than 20% of them counted one time only. Approximately 8.7% of the sample is held by the ten biggest clonotypes.

These data also featured in a second study, about T cells of mothers and their children. The second investigation adds: Nine systemically healthy Caucasian individuals, comprising three mothers and their six children, were included as donors. cDNA synthesis consumed the entire amount of extracted RNA, loaded at about 1.5 ug RNA in each 15 ul reaction. In the second PCR, sample barcodes and 2-4 random nucleotides were introduced via the M1S primer. Each mother yielded over 9.5 million TCR beta CDR3 reads and each child some 3 million reads. TCR recombination output is similarly shaped by thymic selection in related and unrelated pairs, with a minor effect exerted by inherited differences. Normalized repertoire overlap was always found to be slightly, but never significantly, higher in related mother-child pairs than in unrelated mother-child pairs. With a sensitivity of approximately 100 clones per million clonotypes, no persistent microchimeric T cell clones were detected. Deep NGS was used in the study to compare the TCR beta repertoires of mothers and children and to look for features that separate related mother-child pairs from unrelated individuals. On average, the children were roughly 10 +/- 4 years old, while the mothers were about 40 +/- 4 years old. Libraries were sequenced on Illumina HiSeq 2000 with 100+100 nt paired-end reads after adapter ligation with NEBNext reagents. To prevent cross-contamination, the mother and child libraries were prepared one month apart and sequenced in separate runs. Each donor had between about 450,000 and 2,300,000 distinct TCR beta clonotypes identified. Naive TCR beta clonotypes were estimated from low-frequency clonotypes matched to each donor's FACS-determined naive share, without sorting.

The source is a boy aged 5-17 years in good health. Sequenced input: blood. The receptor chain draws on TRBV24-1 and TRBJ1-5; a weak D assignment points to TRBD1 (6 bases agree). The DNA sequence is TGTGCCACCAGTGATCAGGGGAAGGGTCAGCCCCAGCATTTT. Its protein reads: CATSDQGKGQPQHF.